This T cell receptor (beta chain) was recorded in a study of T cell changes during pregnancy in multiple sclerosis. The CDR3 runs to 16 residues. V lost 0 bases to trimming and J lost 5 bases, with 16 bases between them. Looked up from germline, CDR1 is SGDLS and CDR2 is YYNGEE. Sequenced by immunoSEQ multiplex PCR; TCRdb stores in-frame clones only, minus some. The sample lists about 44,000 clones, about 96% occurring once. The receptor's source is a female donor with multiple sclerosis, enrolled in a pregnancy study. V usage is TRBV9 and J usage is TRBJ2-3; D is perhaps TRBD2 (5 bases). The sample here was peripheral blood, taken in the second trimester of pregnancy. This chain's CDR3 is CASSVGPGFAGDTQYF. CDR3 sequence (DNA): TGTGCCAGCAGCGTAGGACCGGGATTTGCGGGAGATACGCAGTATTTT.